These T cell receptor beta chains were read from a single sample in a study of cytomegalovirus exposure and HLA in healthy donors. The repertoire was sequenced with immunoSEQ multiplex PCR; TCRdb's copy has only in-frame clones and lacks some. The data hold under 200,000 clones, with about 71% observed a single time. The sample consisted of PBMCs. Receptors were obtained from a woman aged 30 to 39 in good health and CMV-seronegative. Both conserved end residues are part of each CDR3. Each record gives: D gene, V gene, clone size, J gene, CDR3 protein, CDR3 DNA. A D gene is named only where the DNA matches it firmly. Some rows mark clone size as missing; the rest say once, few, many or name a class of expanded clone.

D: TRBD1; V: TRBV6-4; size: NA; J: TRBJ2-2; CDR3: CASSAGTETGELFF; DNA: TGTGCCAGCAGTGCCGGGACAGAGACCGGGGAGCTGTTTTTT
D: NA; V: TRBV25-1; size: NA; J: TRBJ1-4; CDR3: CASSDPRGRSEKLFF; DNA: TGTGCCAGCAGTGACCCACGAGGTCGATCTGAAAAACTGTTTTTT
D: NA; V: TRBV7-9; size: NA; J: TRBJ2-7; CDR3: CASSLVRYEQYF; DNA: TGTGCCAGCAGCTTAGTACGGTACGAGCAGTACTTC
D: TRBD1; V: TRBV5-5; size: NA; J: TRBJ2-2; CDR3: CASRTGQANTGELFF; DNA: TGTGCCAGCAGAACCGGACAGGCAAACACCGGGGAGCTGTTTTTT
D: NA; V: TRBV28; size: NA; J: TRBJ1-1; CDR3: CASSTLRRGTMNTEAFF; DNA: TGTGCCAGCAGTACGCTCCGCCGGGGTACCATGAACACTGAAGCTTTCTTT
D: NA; V: TRBV19; size: few; J: TRBJ1-1; CDR3: CASNNPHPGTLKAFF; DNA: TGTGCCAGTAATAACCCCCACCCCGGGACATTAAAAGCTTTCTTT
D: NA; V: TRBV29-1; size: NA; J: TRBJ2-3; CDR3: CSVLPLLADTQYF; DNA: TGCAGCGTCCTCCCGCTCTTAGCAGATACGCAGTATTTT
D: NA; V: TRBV19; size: NA; J: TRBJ2-1; CDR3: CASSNPRNEQFF; DNA: TGTGCCAGTAGCAACCCTAGGAATGAGCAGTTCTTC
D: NA; V: TRBV6-6; size: NA; J: TRBJ1-6; CDR3: CASSRLGGDNSPLHF; DNA: TGTGCCAGCAGTCGCCTTGGGGGCGATAATTCACCCCTCCACTTT
D: TRBD2; V: TRBV9; size: NA; J: TRBJ2-2; CDR3: CASSVALVAGNTGELFF; DNA: TGTGCCAGCAGCGTAGCTTTGGTAGCGGGAAACACCGGGGAGCTGTTTTTT
D: NA; V: TRBV2; size: NA; J: TRBJ1-5; CDR3: CASSEAQVQASSQHF; DNA: TGTGCCAGCAGTGAAGCGCAAGTACAGGCCTCGTCCCAGCATTTT
D: TRBD1; V: TRBV5-1; size: NA; J: TRBJ2-1; CDR3: CASSRDRGQGNEQFF; DNA: TGCGCCAGCAGCAGAGACAGGGGGCAGGGAAATGAGCAGTTCTTC
D: TRBD1; V: TRBV7-2; size: NA; J: TRBJ1-6; CDR3: CASSQTGGHSPLHF; DNA: TGTGCCAGCAGCCAAACAGGGGGACATTCACCCCTCCACTTT
D: NA; V: TRBV6-6; size: NA; J: TRBJ2-5; CDR3: CASSPQGTQTQYF; DNA: TGTGCCAGCAGCCCTCAGGGTACTCAGACCCAGTACTTC
D: NA; V: TRBV12-5; size: few; J: TRBJ1-1; CDR3: CASGTTEEAFF; DNA: TGTGCTAGTGGTACCACAGAAGAAGCTTTCTTT
D: NA; V: TRBV15; size: few; J: TRBJ1-2; CDR3: CATSRDLQSYGYTF; DNA: TGTGCCACCAGCAGAGATCTACAGTCCTATGGCTACACCTTC
D: NA; V: TRBV5-1; size: few; J: TRBJ1-1; CDR3: CASSLGTRENTEAFF; DNA: TGCGCCAGCAGCTTGGGGACCAGGGAGAACACTGAAGCTTTCTTT
D: NA; V: TRBV4-1; size: NA; J: TRBJ1-3; CDR3: CASSLGGSGNTIYF; DNA: TGCGCCAGCAGCCTCGGGGGGTCTGGAAACACCATATATTTT
D: TRBD1; V: TRBV28; size: NA; J: TRBJ1-2; CDR3: CASSFKPGQGLVDGYTF; DNA: TGTGCCAGCAGTTTTAAGCCGGGACAGGGGTTAGTCGATGGCTACACCTTC
D: TRBD1; V: TRBV18; size: NA; J: TRBJ2-7; CDR3: CASSPPAGGIGTYEQYF; DNA: TGTGCCAGCTCACCACCTGCAGGGGGAATAGGAACCTACGAGCAGTACTTC
D: NA; V: TRBV5-6; size: NA; J: TRBJ1-6; CDR3: CASSGRVRSPLHF; DNA: TGTGCCAGCAGCGGCAGGGTCCGATCACCCCTCCACTTT
D: TRBD2; V: TRBV9; size: NA; J: TRBJ2-5; CDR3: CASSGTSGSGAQTQYF; DNA: TGTGCCAGCAGCGGAACCTCGGGTAGCGGGGCACAGACCCAGTACTTC
D: NA; V: TRBV28; size: NA; J: TRBJ2-2; CDR3: CASSFRVAGGELFF; DNA: TGTGCCAGCAGTTTCCGAGTCGCAGGGGGGGAGCTGTTTTTT
D: TRBD1; V: TRBV5-1; size: few; J: TRBJ1-3; CDR3: CASSLEVQGASGNTIYF; DNA: TGCGCCAGCAGCTTGGAAGTCCAGGGGGCAAGTGGAAACACCATATATTTT
D: TRBD1; V: TRBV28; size: NA; J: TRBJ2-6; CDR3: CASSAWGTGAGANVLTF; DNA: TGTGCCAGCAGTGCCTGGGGGACAGGGGCCGGGGCCAACGTCCTGACTTTC
D: NA; V: TRBV5-8; size: NA; J: TRBJ1-3; CDR3: CASSLKGSRNTIYF; DNA: TGTGCCAGCAGCTTGAAAGGGAGCAGAAACACCATATATTTT
D: TRBD1; V: TRBV27; size: NA; J: TRBJ1-5; CDR3: CASSYQGAYQPQHF; DNA: TGTGCCAGCAGTTATCAGGGGGCTTATCAGCCCCAGCATTTT
D: TRBD1; V: TRBV7-3; size: NA; J: TRBJ2-1; CDR3: CASSSPGQSRQEQFF; DNA: TGTGCCAGCAGCTCACCGGGACAGTCGAGGCAAGAGCAGTTCTTC
D: NA; V: TRBV5-1; size: once; J: TRBJ1-3; CDR3: CASSLSSSSGNTIYF; DNA: TGCGCCAGCAGCTTGTCGTCGAGCTCTGGAAACACCATATATTTT
D: NA; V: TRBV30; size: NA; J: TRBJ1-5; CDR3: CAWAKENNQPQHF; DNA: TGTGCCTGGGCGAAGGAGAACAATCAGCCCCAGCATTTT
D: TRBD2; V: TRBV30; size: NA; J: TRBJ2-3; CDR3: CALSRAGGDTQYF; DNA: TGTGCCCTATCCAGGGCGGGGGGAGATACGCAGTATTTT
D: NA; V: TRBV19; size: NA; J: TRBJ1-2; CDR3: CASSPRQFPGGYTF; DNA: TGTGCCAGTAGTCCCCGACAATTCCCAGGGGGCTACACCTTC
D: TRBD2; V: TRBV30; size: NA; J: TRBJ2-3; CDR3: CAWSVGGGSTDTQYF; DNA: TGTGCCTGGAGTGTTGGCGGGGGGAGCACAGATACGCAGTATTTT
D: TRBD2; V: TRBV28; size: NA; J: TRBJ2-5; CDR3: CASSPLAGGLQETQYF; DNA: TGTGCCAGCAGTCCCCTAGCGGGGGGGCTCCAAGAGACCCAGTACTTC
D: NA; V: TRBV27; size: NA; J: TRBJ1-2; CDR3: CASGAGVINYGYTF; DNA: TGTGCCTCCGGGGCAGGGGTCATTAACTATGGCTACACCTTC
D: NA; V: TRBV6-5; size: once; J: TRBJ1-2; CDR3: CASRARVSGYTF; DNA: TGTGCCAGCAGAGCCAGGGTCTCAGGCTACACCTTC
D: NA; V: TRBV6-6; size: once; J: TRBJ1-2; CDR3: CASCRGNYGYTF; DNA: TGTGCCAGCTGTAGGGGGAACTATGGCTACACCTTC
D: TRBD2; V: TRBV9; size: NA; J: TRBJ2-5; CDR3: CASSKQASGGGETQYF; DNA: TGTGCCAGCAGCAAGCAGGCTAGCGGGGGCGGAGAGACCCAGTACTTC
D: NA; V: TRBV9; size: NA; J: TRBJ1-5; CDR3: CASSLGGASNQPQHF; DNA: TGTGCCAGCTCATTGGGGGGTGCGAGCAATCAGCCCCAGCATTTT
D: NA; V: TRBV25-1; size: few; J: TRBJ2-1; CDR3: CASSPQGWNEQFF; DNA: TGTGCCAGCAGTCCTCAGGGGTGGAATGAGCAGTTCTTC
D: NA; V: TRBV6-5; size: once; J: TRBJ1-1; CDR3: CASSSGTGPTEAFF; DNA: TGTGCCAGCAGTAGCGGTACAGGGCCCACTGAAGCTTTCTTT